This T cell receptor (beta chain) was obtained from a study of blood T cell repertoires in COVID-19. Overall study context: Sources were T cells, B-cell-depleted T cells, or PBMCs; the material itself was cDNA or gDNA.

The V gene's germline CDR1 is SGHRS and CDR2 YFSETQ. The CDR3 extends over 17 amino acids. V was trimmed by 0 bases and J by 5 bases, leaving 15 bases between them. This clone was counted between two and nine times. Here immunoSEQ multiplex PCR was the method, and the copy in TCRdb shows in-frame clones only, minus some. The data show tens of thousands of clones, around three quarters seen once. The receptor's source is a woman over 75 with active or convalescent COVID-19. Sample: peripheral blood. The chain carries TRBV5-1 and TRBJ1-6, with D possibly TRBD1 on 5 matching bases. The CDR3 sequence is CASSLESQRTNNSPLHF. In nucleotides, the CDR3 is TGCGCCAGCAGCTTGGAGTCTCAACGGACAAATAATTCACCCCTCCACTTT.